Below are 5 T cell receptor beta chains sequenced from a single sample in a study of identifying expanded T cells in peripheral blood. The table came from immunoSEQ multiplex PCR; TCRdb's copy has only in-frame clones and leaves some out. This table holds roughly 100,000 clones, 80% to 90% found once. Sequencing was performed on blood. These receptors were taken from a person aged 18 to 75 in good health.

The chain is built from TRBV6-6 and TRBJ1-2, with D hard to call. CDR3 size: 14 residues. V was cut by 7 bases and J by 6 bases, with 18 bases left in between. The germline CDR1 and CDR2 sequences are MNHNY and SVGAGI (reference sequence). The DNA for the CDR3 is TGTGCCAGCACCTATGGTCTATGGGAAAATGGCTACACCTTC. Translated: CASTYGLWENGYTF.

This clone has a single count. The chain couples TRBV19 to TRBJ2-3; unclear D gene. The CDR3 is 15 amino acids. The V end lost 2 bases, the J end lost 1 base, and 10 bases lay between the germline ends. Looked up from germline, CDR1 is LNHDA and CDR2 is SQIVND (reference sequence). CDR3 in amino acids: CASSIFVSGTDTQYF. The CDR3 coding sequence is TGTGCCAGTAGTATATTCGTCTCGGGCACAGATACGCAGTATTTT.

The chain links TRBV19 to TRBJ1-4; 8 nucleotides line up with TRBD1. The CDR3 is made up of 15 amino acids. The J segment lost 4 bases and the V segment lost 8 bases, leaving 9 bases of the junction unmatched. Per germline, CDR1 LNHDA and CDR2 SQIVND (reference sequence). This CDR3 reads CASSGQGRHNEKLFF. CDR3 nucleotide sequence: TGTGCCAGTTCCGGACAGGGACGTCATAATGAAAAACTGTTTTTT.

CDR3: CATSRGREVGTDTQYF. DNA for the CDR3: TGTGCCACCAGCAGAGGGCGGGAGGTGGGCACAGATACGCAGTATTTT. V is TRBV15 and J is TRBJ2-3; 8 bases map to TRBD2. CDR3 length: 16 amino acids. CDR1 LNHNV and CDR2 YYDKDF come from the germline V gene (reference sequence). The J segment lost 1 base and the V segment lost 1 base, leaving 4 bases of the junction unmatched. The full variable domain, completed using reference TRBV15 and TRBJ2-3, is DAMVIQNPRYQVTQFGKPVTLSCSQTLNHNVMYWYQQKSSQAPKLLFHYYDKDFNNEADTPDNFQSRRPNTSFCFLDIRSPGLGDTAMYLCATSRGREVGTDTQYFGPGTRLTVL.

The rearrangement uses TRBV25-1 and TRBJ1-6, with TRBD1 as a possible D gene (5 bases). Germline-derived CDR1 and CDR2 are MGHDK and SYGVNS. The CDR3 contains 13 residues. The V end lost 0 bases, the J end lost 11 bases, and 8 bases lay between the germline ends. The CDR3 DNA reads TGTGCCAGCAGTGAATATGTCAGGGCACCCCTCCACTTT. This gives the protein CASSEYVRAPLHF. The full variable domain, rest sourced from reference TRBV25-1 and TRBJ1-6, is EADIYQTPRYLVIGTGKKITLECSQTMGHDKMYWYQQDPGMELHLIHYSYGVNSTEKGDLSSESTVSRIRTEHFPLTLESARPSHTSQYLCASSEYVRAPLHFGNGTRLTVT.